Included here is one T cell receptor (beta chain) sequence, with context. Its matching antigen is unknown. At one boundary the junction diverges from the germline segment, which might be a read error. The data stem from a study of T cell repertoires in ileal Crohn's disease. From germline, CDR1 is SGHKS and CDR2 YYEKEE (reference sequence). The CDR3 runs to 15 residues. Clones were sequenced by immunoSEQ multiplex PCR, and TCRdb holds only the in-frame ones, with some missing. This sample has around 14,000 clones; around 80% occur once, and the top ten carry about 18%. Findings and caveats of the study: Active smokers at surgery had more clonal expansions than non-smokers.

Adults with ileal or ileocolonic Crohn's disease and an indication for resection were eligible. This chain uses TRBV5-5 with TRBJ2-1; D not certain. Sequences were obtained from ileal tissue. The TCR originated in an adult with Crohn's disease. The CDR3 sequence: CASNQRERSYHEQFF. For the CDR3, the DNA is TGTGCCAGCAACCAAAGAGAACGGAGCTACCATGAGCAGTTCTTC.